This T cell receptor (beta chain) comes out of a study of patients and donors after allogeneic stem cell transplantation. This CDR3 comprises 14 residues. Germline trimming cut 3 bases from V and 7 bases from J; bases unmatched to any gene: 5. CDR1 and CDR2 (germline): MNHEY, SMNVEV (reference sequence). The sample holds a few counts of this clonotype. From the RT-PCR reads, TCRdb called clonotypes with MiXCR, one entry per CDR3 protein. This table has 65,000 to 80,000 distinct CDR3 sequences, 26% appearing once. The sample comprised blood, either unsorted or a sorted T cell fraction (not recorded which). The genes are TRBV27 and TRBJ1-5; TRBD1 agrees at 8 bases. The TCR originated in a human donor who was either an allogeneic HSCT recipient or a stem cell or donor lymphocyte infusion donor (not recorded which). It is not recorded whose cells these are; they may come from a transplant donor. Here the CDR3 DNA reads TGTGCCAGCAGTTTGGACAGGGCAAGGCAGCCCCAGCATTTT. The encoded protein is CASSLDRARQPQHF.